A single sample is the source of the 25 T cell receptor beta chains below, sequenced in a study of shared clonotypes between healthy human individuals. The table came from immunoSEQ multiplex PCR; TCRdb's copy has only in-frame clones and leaves some out. This table has about 2.4 million clones, more than 80% appearing once. The sample comprised naive CD4+ T cells sorted from blood. Described subset: CD45RA+ positively selected. These receptors were obtained from a man between 18 and 29 years old in good health.

With regard to this clone: This sample includes further DNA sequences coding for the same CDR3. In DNA, the CDR3 is TGTGCCAGTAGTATAGGGCAAACGAATTCACCCCTCCACTTT. It specifies CASSIGQTNSPLHF. The chain employs TRBV19 and TRBJ1-6; D is unresolved. V was pared by 1 base and J by 7 bases, with 8 bases between. The CDR3 has 14 amino acids. Per the germline V gene, CDR1 is LNHDA and CDR2 is SQIVND (reference sequence). The entire variable domain, with the rest obtained from reference TRBV19 and TRBJ1-6, is as follows: DGGITQSPKYLFRKEGQNVTLSCEQNLNHDAMYWYRQDPGQGLRLIYYSQIVNDFQKGDIAEGYSVSREKKESFPLTVTSAQKNPTAFYLCASSIGQTNSPLHFGNGTRLTVT.

In this sample, this clone turned up once. The V gene is TRBV7-6, the J gene TRBJ2-2; TRBD1 might be the D (5 bases). The CDR3 has 16 residues. V lost 5 bases to trimming and J lost 5 bases, with 18 bases between them. Germline loops: CDR1 SGHVS, CDR2 FNYEAQ. The DNA for the CDR3 is TGTGCCAGCAGCACATCTGGGCAGGGTTGGACCGGGGAGCTGTTTTTT. Translating gives CASSTSGQGWTGELFF.

CDR3 loop: CASSATGGRYQETQYF. The CDR3 DNA is TGTGCCAGCAGCGCGACAGGGGGCAGGTACCAAGAGACCCAGTACTTC. The gene calls are TRBV9 and TRBJ2-5; TRBD1 agrees at 10 bases. The length of the CDR3 is 16 residues. The ends lost 3 bases at V and 0 bases at J; junction bases unmatched: 5. Germline CDR1 is SGDLS and CDR2 is YYNGEE.

V usage is TRBV27 and J usage is TRBJ2-7; 7 positions agree with TRBD2. Looked up from germline, CDR1 is MNHEY and CDR2 is SMNVEV (reference sequence). The CDR3 sequence is 16 residues long. With 2 bases clipped from V and 0 bases from J, the junction kept 7 bases outside the gene matches. CDR3 sequence: CASSLTPGGSSYEQYF. For the CDR3, the DNA is TGTGCCAGCAGTTTAACCCCGGGCGGGAGCTCCTACGAGCAGTACTTC.

CDR3 sequence: CASRPGLNTEAFF. The CDR3 DNA is TGTGCCAGCAGACCGGGACTTAACACTGAAGCTTTCTTT. The gene calls are TRBV6-5 and TRBJ1-1; a weak D match, TRBD1 (5 bases). Germline values: CDR1 MNHEY, CDR2 SVGAGI. The CDR3 has 13 amino acids. V lost 6 bases and J lost 2, with 10 bases in between.

The chain uses TRBV5-6 and TRBJ2-2, with D perhaps matching TRBD1 (5 bases). The V and J ends lost 1 base and 10 bases respectively, with 11 bases between them. The CDR3 runs 13 residues. Germline V lookup: CDR1 SGHDT, CDR2 YYEEEE. CDR3 loop: CASSLLQGQELFF. DNA of the CDR3: TGTGCCAGCAGCTTGTTGCAGGGTCAGGAGCTGTTTTTT.

The chain uses TRBV11-1 and TRBJ2-2, with 8 bases lining up with TRBD1. The CDR3 length is 15 residues. V lost 5 bases to trimming and J lost 5 bases; unmatched junction nucleotides: 7. Germline V gene lookup returns CDR1 SGHAT and CDR2 FQDESV (reference sequence). CDR3 sequence reads: CASSPTGTGTGELFF. The DNA for the CDR3 is TGTGCCAGCAGCCCAACCGGGACAGGAACCGGGGAGCTGTTTTTT.

The DNA for the CDR3 is TGCGCCAGCAGCCAAGATCTTGGGGGGTGGAAGCACACCGGGGAGCTGTTTTTT. Its translation: CASSQDLGGWKHTGELFF. The V gene is TRBV4-3, the J gene TRBJ2-2; D is perhaps TRBD2 (6 bases). The V end was cut by 0 bases, the J end by 3 bases, with 17 bases between. The CDR3 loop spans 18 amino acids. Germline V gene sequence: CDR1 LGHNA, CDR2 YSLEER.

J is TRBJ2-7 and V is TRBV7-2; D is unresolved. This CDR3 spans 13 amino acids. Germline V gene lookup returns CDR1 SGHTA and CDR2 FQGNSA. Trimming removed 1 base at V and 6 bases at J, with 10 bases between. This CDR3 is CASSLGQPGEQYF. The CDR3 nucleotides are TGTGCCAGCAGCTTAGGGCAGCCAGGCGAGCAGTACTTC.

Worth noting for this clone: Other DNA sequences in the same sample also yield this CDR3. This rearrangement joins TRBV10-3 to TRBJ1-1, with TRBD1 as a possible D gene (5 bases). CDR1 ENHRY and CDR2 SYGVKD come from the germline V gene. The CDR3 extends over 14 amino acids. Trimming stripped 4 bases from V and 1 base from J, with 10 bases between. The CDR3 is CAISGGRENTEAFF. The CDR3 DNA follows: TGTGCCATCAGTGGGGGACGGGAGAACACTGAAGCTTTCTTT.

V gene TRBV20-1 combines with J gene TRBJ2-5; no clear D gene. V lost 2 bases to trimming and J lost 3 bases, with 4 bases between them. The germline V gene has CDR1 DFQATT and CDR2 SNEGSKA (reference sequence). This CDR3 region has 11 residues. The CDR3 reads CSARREETQYF. The CDR3 region has the DNA TGCAGTGCTAGAAGGGAAGAGACCCAGTACTTC.

This sequence joins TRBV7-9 and TRBJ2-1; D not resolved. Deletions cut 0 bases from V and 5 bases from J, with 8 bases between. This CDR3 is 14 amino acids long. Germline V gene sequence: CDR1 SEHNR, CDR2 FQNEAQ (reference sequence). The CDR3: CASSLAAANNEQFF. The CDR3 DNA is TGTGCCAGCAGCTTAGCGGCAGCAAACAATGAGCAGTTCTTC.

V gene TRBV19 combines with J gene TRBJ1-4; 11 nucleotides line up with TRBD1. V lost 4 bases, J lost 2 bases, and 6 bases stayed unmatched. The CDR3 spans 17 residues. CDR1 and CDR2 (germline): LNHDA, SQIVND (reference sequence). CDR3 nucleotides: TGTGCCAGTAGTAGGACAGGGGGCCACTCGACTAATGAAAAACTGTTTTTT. Translation: CASSRTGGHSTNEKLFF.

The CDR3 DNA is TGTGCCATCGGCCAGCGGGGGGGCCAGGAGACCCAGTACTTC. Translating it yields CAIGQRGGQETQYF. J is TRBJ2-5 and V is TRBV10-3, with TRBD2 matching 10 bases. The CDR3 totals 14 residues. With V trimmed by 8 bases and J by 5 bases, 8 bases remained unmatched. The V gene's germline CDR1 is ENHRY and CDR2 SYGVKD.

The genes are TRBV27 and TRBJ2-7; 8 bases align to TRBD2. Trimming cost V 2 bases and J 2 bases; bases outside gene matches: 2. Looked up from germline, CDR1 is MNHEY and CDR2 is SMNVEV (reference sequence). This CDR3 contains 14 residues. The DNA of the CDR3 is TGTGCCAGCAGTTTAAAGCGGGGGCCCTACGAGCAGTACTTC. It yields the protein CASSLKRGPYEQYF.

With regard to this clone: Its ends do not fully match the called genes, so a read error is possible. V is TRBV7-7 and J is TRBJ1-1, with D hard to call. There are 15 residues in the CDR3. Germline V gene data show CDR1 as SSHAT and CDR2 as FNYEAQ (reference sequence). The CDR3 DNA reads TGTGCTAGCAGCTTAGTAGTCGGGCACAACACTGAAGCTTTCTTT. Protein product: CASSLVVGHNTEAFF. Filled out from reference TRBV7-7 and TRBJ1-1, the complete variable domain reads GAGVSQSPRYKVTKRGQDVTLRCDPISSHATLYWYQQALGQGPEFLTYFNYEAQPDKSGLPSDRFSAERPEGSISTLTIQRTEQRDSAMYRCASSLVVGHNTEAFFGQGTRLTVV.

This clone was seen only once. The rearrangement links TRBV4-1 to TRBJ2-5; tentatively, D is TRBD2 (6 bases). The germline V gene encodes CDR1 MGHRA and CDR2 YSYEKL. Deletions cut 5 bases from V and 1 base from J, with 11 bases between. This CDR3 is built from 14 residues. Here the CDR3 DNA reads TGCGCCAGCAGCTTGCTAGCGTTCCAAGAGACCCAGTACTTC. This gives the protein CASSLLAFQETQYF.

J is TRBJ1-2 and V is TRBV7-2; TRBD1 might be the D (6 bases). From germline, CDR1 is SGHTA and CDR2 FQGNSA. The V gene lost 2 bases and the J gene lost 8 bases, with 15 bases spanning the gap. The CDR3 sequence is 14 residues long. For the CDR3, the DNA is TGTGCCAGCAGCTTATCGGAACAGGGAAACGGCTACACCTTC. This gives the protein CASSLSEQGNGYTF. The entire variable domain, with the rest obtained from reference TRBV7-2 and TRBJ1-2, is as follows: GAGVSQSPSNKVTEKGKDVELRCDPISGHTALYWYRQSLGQGLEFLIYFQGNSAPDKSGLPSDRFSAERTGGSVSTLTIQRTQQEDSAVYLCASSLSEQGNGYTFGSGTRLTVV.

This chain uses TRBV28 with TRBJ1-2; D gene uncertain. CDR3 length equals 12 residues. Trimming removed 7 bases at V and 5 bases at J, with 11 bases between. CDR1 and CDR2 from the germline V gene are MDHEN and SYDVKM. In nucleotides, the CDR3 is TGTGCCAGCACCCCGGGCCCATATGGCTACACCTTC. Translated: CASTPGPYGYTF.

This clone was seen only once. The chain is built from TRBV5-6 and TRBJ2-7, with a weak D call TRBD2 (6 bases). The V end was cut by 4 bases, the J end by 7 bases, with 15 bases between. The germline CDR1 and CDR2 sequences are SGHDT and YYEEEE. This CDR3 has 13 amino acids. DNA of the CDR3: TGTGCCAGCAGCCTGGGGGGATTTGGTGAGCAGTACTTC. It translates to CASSLGGFGEQYF. The full variable domain, completed using reference TRBV5-6 and TRBJ2-7, is DAGVTQSPTHLIKTRGQQVTLRCSPKSGHDTVSWYQQALGQGPQFIFQYYEEEERQRGNFPDRFSGHQFPNYSSELNVNALLLGDSALYLCASSLGGFGEQYFGPGTRLTVT.

The rearrangement joins TRBV7-2 to TRBJ2-3, with 10 bases matching TRBD2. With 1 base clipped from V and 0 bases from J, the junction kept 10 bases outside the gene matches. This CDR3 spans 19 amino acids. CDR1 is SGHTA and CDR2 is FQGNSA in the germline V gene. As DNA, the CDR3 is TGTGCCAGCAGCTTAGGTCGCCCTAGCGGGAGAGCTAGCACAGATACGCAGTATTTT. This gives the protein CASSLGRPSGRASTDTQYF.

This chain uses TRBV6-5 with TRBJ2-1, with D perhaps matching TRBD2 (6 bases). V was shortened by 4 bases and J by 9 bases, with 19 bases between the two germline ends. The length of the CDR3 is 15 residues. Germline V gene data show CDR1 as MNHEY and CDR2 as SVGAGI. The CDR3 here is CASSSETLGSSEQFF. CDR3 coding DNA: TGTGCCAGCAGTTCTGAGACCCTCGGGAGTTCTGAGCAGTTCTTC.

The rearrangement uses TRBV6-6 and TRBJ2-5; weak D call: TRBD1 (5 bases). CDR3 length equals 14 residues. Trimming shortened V by 2 bases and J by 5 bases, and 12 bases separated the two germline ends. The germline CDR1 and CDR2 sequences are MNHNY and SVGAGI (reference sequence). Here the CDR3 reads CASSYGQGPETQYF. Written as DNA, the CDR3 is TGTGCCAGCAGTTACGGCCAGGGCCCGGAGACCCAGTACTTC.

V gene TRBV6-6 combines with J gene TRBJ2-3; the D is unclear. The CDR3 has 13 residues. V lost 6 bases and J 7 bases, leaving 14 bases between the germline ends. Looked up from germline, CDR1 is MNHNY and CDR2 is SVGAGI (reference sequence). The CDR3 protein is CASSPSTGYTQYF. In DNA form, the CDR3 reads TGTGCCAGCAGCCCATCAACTGGGTATACGCAGTATTTT.

This clone came up once. The chain employs TRBV4-1 and TRBJ1-1; 9 bases match TRBD1. This CDR3 contains 16 residues. The V gene's germline CDR1 is MGHRA and CDR2 YSYEKL. V shed 4 bases, J shed 2 bases, and the junction held 8 bases outside the gene matches. The CDR3 is CASSRAGTGINTEAFF. The CDR3 nucleotides read TGCGCCAGCAGCCGAGCTGGGACAGGGATCAACACTGAAGCTTTCTTT.